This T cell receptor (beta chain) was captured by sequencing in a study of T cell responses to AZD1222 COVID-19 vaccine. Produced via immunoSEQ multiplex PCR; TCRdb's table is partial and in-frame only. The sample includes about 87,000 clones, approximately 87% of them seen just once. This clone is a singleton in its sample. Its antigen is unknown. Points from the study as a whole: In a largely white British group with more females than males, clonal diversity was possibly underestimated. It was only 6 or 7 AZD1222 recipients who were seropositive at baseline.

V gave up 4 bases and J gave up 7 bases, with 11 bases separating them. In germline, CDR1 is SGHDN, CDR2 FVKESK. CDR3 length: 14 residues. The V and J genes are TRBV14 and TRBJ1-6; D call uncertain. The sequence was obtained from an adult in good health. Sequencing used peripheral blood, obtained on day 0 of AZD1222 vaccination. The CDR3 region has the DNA TGTGCCAGCAGCCCCGCGGGCCAGAATTCACCCCTCCACTTT. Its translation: CASSPAGQNSPLHF. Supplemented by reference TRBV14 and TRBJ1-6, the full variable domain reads EAGVTQFPSHSVIEKGQTVTLRCDPISGHDNLYWYRRVMGKEIKFLLHFVKESKQDESGMPNNRFLAERTGGTYSTLKVQPAELEDSGVYFCASSPAGQNSPLHFGNGTRLTVT.